The present entry profiles one T cell receptor beta chain with its context. Its matching antigen is unknown. Per the germline V gene, CDR1 is SGHRS and CDR2 is YFSETQ. The CDR3 loop spans 15 amino acids. V gave up 4 bases and J gave up 7 bases; unmatched junction bases: 7. The sample comes from a study of cytomegalovirus exposure and HLA in healthy donors. The study's findings and limits: High specificity and sensitivity for cytomegalovirus status were reported for the classifier.

Both 60 Vbeta primers and 13 Jbeta primers went into the PCR. Profiling relied on immunoSEQ multiplex PCR, and the TCRdb table lists in-frame clones only, not all of them. The repertoire holds roughly 180,000 clones, with around 80% as singletons. Material for sequencing was PBMCs. This clonotype was obtained from a girl under 18 in good health and CMV-seropositive. V usage is TRBV5-1 and J usage is TRBJ2-1, with TRBD1 identical over 11 bases. The CDR3 coding sequence is TGCGCCAGCAGCCAGGACAGGGGGCGCGCGAATGAGCAGTTCTTC. This translates into CASSQDRGRANEQFF.